This T cell receptor beta chain was documented in a study of blood T cell repertoires in COVID-19. Overall study: COVID-19 samples, acute and convalescent, were from the United States, Italy and Spain. Nucleic acid was either cDNA or gDNA, and it came from T cells, B-cell-depleted T cells, or PBMCs.

Germline CDR1 and CDR2: MNHEY and SVGAGI. This CDR3 spans 15 amino acids. A note on this clone: At one boundary the junction diverges from the germline segment, which might be a read error. Other DNA sequences of this sample code for an identical CDR3.

As processed by the authors: Nucleated cell number was recorded as an estimate derived from reference gene primer amplification. Method: immunoSEQ multiplex PCR; TCRdb's copy keeps in-frame clones and lacks some. That table furnishes V, J and clone size, whereas the DNA furnished D and trimming. The sample holds 15,000 to 20,000 clones, more than 75% seen once. The specimen was peripheral blood. The chain employs TRBV6-5 and TRBJ1-2, with D perhaps TRBD1 (6 bases). This sequence originates from a human donor in a cohort sampled during active COVID-19. The CDR3, as DNA: TGTGCCAGCAGCCGAGTGGGCAGGGGACCTTATGGCTACACTTTC. Translated, it gives CASSRVGRGPYGYTF.